The 29 T cell receptor beta chains below were found in one sample sequenced in a study of control samples from healthy donors and cancer patients. Profiled with immunoSEQ multiplex PCR; TCRdb holds only in-frame clones, not every one. This sample has a few hundred thousand clones, with around nine tenths found just once. Sequences were obtained from PBMCs. The receptors come from a middle-aged man with head and neck cancer.

J is TRBJ1-5 and V is TRBV15; D is uncertain. CDR1 LNHNV and CDR2 YYDKDF come from the germline V gene (reference sequence). Between the trimmed V and J ends, which lost 5 bases and 7 bases, there was a span of 12 bases. The CDR3 loop spans 13 amino acids. The DNA for the CDR3 is TGTGCCACCAGCCTGGGGAAGGACCAGCCCCAGCATTTT. Protein product: CATSLGKDQPQHF. Full variable domain (remainder filled in from reference TRBV15 and TRBJ1-5): DAMVIQNPRYQVTQFGKPVTLSCSQTLNHNVMYWYQQKSSQAPKLLFHYYDKDFNNEADTPDNFQSRRPNTSFCFLDIRSPGLGDTAMYLCATSLGKDQPQHFGDGTRLSIL.

The rearrangement joins TRBV7-2 to TRBJ2-3, with D tentatively TRBD2 (5 bases). Germline CDR1 is SGHTA and CDR2 is FQGNSA. V was clipped by 3 bases and J by 5 bases, with 9 bases between them. The CDR3 is 13 residues long. The CDR3 protein is CASSFRGGDTQYF. CDR3 sequence (DNA): TGTGCCAGCAGCTTCCGGGGTGGAGATACGCAGTATTTT. Full variable domain (remainder filled in from reference TRBV7-2 and TRBJ2-3): GAGVSQSPSNKVTEKGKDVELRCDPISGHTALYWYRQSLGQGLEFLIYFQGNSAPDKSGLPSDRFSAERTGGSVSTLTIQRTQQEDSAVYLCASSFRGGDTQYFGPGTRLTVL.

The rearrangement links TRBV6-6 to TRBJ2-3, with no clear D. The CDR3 consists of 14 residues. Germline assignment: CDR1 MNHNY and CDR2 SVGAGI (reference sequence). V gave up 2 bases and J gave up 1 base, with 7 bases separating them. CDR3 DNA sequence: TGTGCCAGCAGTTACGTGGACCGCACAGATACGCAGTATTTT. As protein: CASSYVDRTDTQYF.

The genes are TRBV5-6 and TRBJ2-6; possibly TRBD1 for D (6 bases). The CDR3 has 16 amino acids. Trimming removed 0 bases at V and 4 bases at J, with 11 bases between. Germline V CDR1 and CDR2: SGHDT, YYEEEE. In nucleotides, the CDR3 is TGTGCCAGCAGCTTGGCCTTGGGGGCCGGGGCCAACGTCCTGACTTTC. Translating gives CASSLALGAGANVLTF.

The chain recombines TRBV6-5 with TRBJ1-4, with D perhaps TRBD1 (5 bases). Germline V gives CDR1 MNHEY, CDR2 SVGAGI. V lost 4 bases to trimming and J lost 3 bases, with 12 bases between them. This CDR3 comprises 15 residues. CDR3 nucleotide sequence: TGTGCCAGCAGTTCATTCAGGGTCTCTAATGAAAAACTGTTTTTT. As protein: CASSSFRVSNEKLFF.

The CDR3 spells CASSSRGDPSPLHF. DNA of the CDR3: TGTGCCAGCAGCTCCAGGGGGGACCCTTCACCCCTCCACTTT. The chain employs TRBV5-6 and TRBJ1-6, with 7 bases that match TRBD1. Germline V lookup: CDR1 SGHDT, CDR2 YYEEEE. V trimming: 3 bases; J trimming: 9 bases; junction bases outside the gene matches: 6. The CDR3 totals 14 residues.

This clone has only a few counts. The chain is built from TRBV23-1 and TRBJ2-7; tentatively, D is TRBD1 (6 bases). TRBV23-1 is annotated as an ORF whose role is uncertain. V shed 3 bases and J shed 3 bases, with 12 bases lying between them. This CDR3 is built from 14 residues. CDR3 residues: CASSHRPQGYEQYF. The CDR3, as DNA: TGCGCCAGCAGTCACCGCCCACAGGGCTACGAGCAGTACTTC.

The chain recombines TRBV7-9 with TRBJ1-1; D might be TRBD1 (5 bases). CDR1 is SEHNR, CDR2 FQNEAQ, per germline (reference sequence). The CDR3 is 14 amino acids. Trimming pared 5 bases from V and 0 bases from J, leaving 10 bases between. In nucleotides, the CDR3 is TGTGCCAGCAGCCTTGGGGGGATGAACACTGAAGCTTTCTTT. Amino acid sequence: CASSLGGMNTEAFF.

The V call is TRBV30, the J call TRBJ2-7; D not resolved. The V end was cut by 0 bases, the J end by 3 bases, with 3 bases between. The germline CDR1 and CDR2 sequences are GTSNPN and SVGIG (reference sequence). The CDR3 is 11 amino acids. Here the CDR3 DNA reads TGTGCCTGGAGTGTTTTCTACGAGCAGTACTTC. Translation gives CAWSVFYEQYF.

This chain joins TRBV7-3 and TRBJ2-1; 8 positions agree with TRBD1. The CDR3 has 16 amino acids. The ends lost 2 bases at V and 2 bases at J; junction bases unmatched: 5. Per germline, CDR1 SGHTA and CDR2 FQGTGA. CDR3 residues: CASSLDSQGAYNEQFF. The CDR3, as DNA: TGTGCCAGCAGCTTAGACTCACAGGGGGCCTACAATGAGCAGTTCTTC.

This chain joins TRBV5-1 and TRBJ2-7; 7 bases are shared with TRBD1. With V trimmed by 0 bases and J by 0 bases, 3 bases remained unmatched. CDR1 and CDR2 (germline): SGHRS, YFSETQ. The CDR3 runs to 15 residues. The CDR3 loop is CASSLAWDSSYEQYF. The CDR3 DNA reads as TGCGCCAGCAGCTTGGCCTGGGACAGCTCCTACGAGCAGTACTTC.

The chain couples TRBV5-1 to TRBJ2-7; D is possibly TRBD1 (5 bases). The CDR3 contains 16 residues. V lost 0 bases to trimming and J lost 3 bases, with 16 bases between them. CDR1 and CDR2 from the germline V gene are SGHRS and YFSETQ. CDR3 region: CASSLALGQPVYEQYF. The CDR3 DNA reads TGCGCCAGCAGCTTGGCCCTGGGGCAGCCCGTCTACGAGCAGTACTTC.

The rearrangement uses TRBV15 and TRBJ2-1; D not certain. Germline V gene lookup returns CDR1 LNHNV and CDR2 YYDKDF (reference sequence). V was pared by 2 bases and J by 8 bases, with 10 bases between. There are 13 residues in the CDR3. The DNA of the CDR3 is TGTGCCACCAGCAGACGAGCGTACGATGAGCAGTTCTTC. Residues: CATSRRAYDEQFF.

The genes are TRBV7-8 and TRBJ2-5, with D uncertain. This CDR3 has 11 amino acids. V was pared by 5 bases and J by 5 bases, with 6 bases between. Germline CDR1 is SGHVS and CDR2 is FQNEAQ. As DNA, the CDR3 is TGTGCCAGCAGCGGCTCGGAGACCCAGTACTTC. Translation: CASSGSETQYF.

Concerning this clone: Relative to the germline gene, one junction end is altered; a read error may explain this. The chain combines TRBV28 with TRBJ2-7; 11 nucleotides agree with TRBD2. This CDR3 region has 14 residues. Germline values: CDR1 MDHEN, CDR2 SYDVKM. CDR3 in amino acids: CASSLMSVAGGPDF. Here the CDR3 DNA reads TGTGCCAGCAGTTTAATGTCTGTAGCGGGGGGGCCGGACTTC.

This clone was seen only a few times. The chain couples TRBV11-3 to TRBJ2-7; D ambiguous. The V end lost 0 bases, the J end lost 7 bases, and 7 bases lay between the germline ends. This CDR3 is 12 amino acids long. Germline V lookup: CDR1 SGHNT, CDR2 YENEEA. The CDR3 DNA follows: TGTGCCAGCAGCTTAGAATCCGGAGAGCAGTACTTC. As protein: CASSLESGEQYF. The complete variable domain, with remaining parts taken from reference TRBV11-3 and TRBJ2-7, reads EAGVVQSPRYKIIEKKQPVAFWCNPISGHNTLYWYLQNLGQGPELLIRYENEEAVDDSQLPKDRFSAERLKGVDSTLKIQPAELGDSAVYLCASSLESGEQYFGPGTRLTVT.

V and J are TRBV3-1 (or the pseudogene TRBV3-2) and TRBJ1-1; no clear D. From germline, CDR1 is LGHDT and CDR2 YNNKEL (reference sequence). Trimming took 5 bases from V and 4 from J, leaving 11 bases between them. This CDR3 region has 13 residues. CDR3 sequence: CASSMKRSTEAFF. The CDR3 DNA reads as TGTGCCAGCAGCATGAAAAGGAGCACTGAAGCTTTCTTT.

The chain links TRBV11-2 to TRBJ1-2; unclear D gene. The germline gives CDR1 SGHAT, CDR2 FQNNGV. V was pared by 6 bases and J by 2 bases, with 16 bases between. The CDR3 extends over 15 amino acids. The CDR3 bases are TGTGCCAGCAGTCTAGAAACTTGGCAGAACTATGGCTACACCTTC. Translated, it gives CASSLETWQNYGYTF. Full variable domain (missing parts from reference TRBV11-2 and TRBJ1-2): EAGVAQSPRYKIIEKRQSVAFWCNPISGHATLYWYQQILGQGPKLLIQFQNNGVVDDSQLPKDRFSAERLKGVDSTLKIQPAKLEDSAVYLCASSLETWQNYGYTFGSGTRLTVV.

V is TRBV7-2 and J is TRBJ2-5, with 14 bases identical to TRBD2. CDR1 and CDR2 from the germline V gene are SGHTA and FQGNSA. The V and J ends lost 5 bases and 4 bases, in that order; junction bases with no gene match: 12. The CDR3 is made up of 18 amino acids. CDR3 DNA: TGTGCCAGCAGCGGCAGGACTAGCGGGGGGCAGGGGTCAGAGACCCAGTACTTC. Protein sequence: CASSGRTSGGQGSETQYF.

The chain is built from TRBV4-2 and TRBJ2-5; 7 nucleotides line up with TRBD1. The junction had 19 bases not matched to a gene; V was cut back by 1 base and J by 5 bases. The V gene's germline CDR1 is LGHNA and CDR2 YNFKEQ. The CDR3 is made up of 19 amino acids. CDR3 protein: CASSQGLEITGVGFETQYF. The CDR3 DNA reads TGTGCCAGCAGCCAAGGTCTGGAAATAACAGGGGTCGGCTTCGAGACCCAGTACTTC.

The CDR3 reads CASSRGPQGTGNTIYF. The CDR3 DNA reads as TGTGCCAGCAGCCGGGGACCCCAAGGAACTGGAAACACCATATATTTT. The V and J genes are TRBV5-5 and TRBJ1-3; TRBD1 might be the D (5 bases). Trimming left V 4 bases short and J 2 bases short, with 16 bases between. Germline V gives CDR1 SGHKS, CDR2 YYEKEE (reference sequence). This CDR3 has 16 residues.

This chain's CDR3 is CARSLGLAGVIEQYF. The DNA of the CDR3 is TGTGCCAGAAGCTTAGGCCTAGCGGGGGTGATTGAGCAGTACTTC. The gene calls are TRBV7-5 and TRBJ2-7; TRBD2, the table's D call, lacks a check against the DNA. TRBV7-5 is tagged as a pseudogene. The CDR3 has 15 residues.

This chain links TRBV6-5 with TRBJ1-1; D is uncertain. CDR1 is MNHEY and CDR2 is SVGAGI in the germline V gene. This CDR3 is 15 amino acids long. V lost 4 bases to trimming and J lost 4 bases, with 16 bases between them. CDR3 loop: CASSSPGRGGTEAFF. Written as DNA, the CDR3 is TGTGCCAGCAGTTCCCCCGGGCGGGGAGGCACTGAAGCTTTCTTT.

The rearrangement uses TRBV19 and TRBJ2-7; TRBD1 matches at 11 bases. The germline V gene has CDR1 LNHDA and CDR2 SQIVND (reference sequence). This CDR3 spans 15 amino acids. V lost 5 bases to trimming and J lost 3 bases; unmatched junction nucleotides: 6. The CDR3 is CASSWGTGGSYEQYF. CDR3 bases: TGTGCCAGTAGTTGGGGGACAGGGGGGAGCTACGAGCAGTACTTC.

The V and J genes are TRBV12-3 or TRBV12-4 and TRBJ1-4; no firm D call. Trimming stripped 4 bases from V and 7 bases from J, with 4 bases between. CDR3 length: 11 residues. The CDR3 sequence is CASSYGEKLFF. The DNA for the CDR3 is TGTGCCAGCAGTTATGGTGAAAAACTGTTTTTT.

This chain uses TRBV19 with TRBJ2-3; 10 nucleotides line up with TRBD1. The CDR3 extends over 16 amino acids. Trimming cost V 6 bases and J 3 bases; bases outside gene matches: 9. Looked up from germline, CDR1 is LNHDA and CDR2 is SQIVND (reference sequence). The CDR3 DNA follows: TGTGCCAGTAGCCCAAGCCGGGACAGGGGAACAGATACGCAGTATTTT. Protein: CASSPSRDRGTDTQYF.

This chain connects TRBV7-3 to TRBJ1-2, with D hard to call. Trimming took 0 bases from V and 6 from J, leaving 8 bases between them. CDR3 length equals 13 residues. CDR1 SGHTA and CDR2 FQGTGA come from the germline V gene. The CDR3: CASSLTGYDGYTF. CDR3 in DNA: TGTGCCAGCAGCTTAACGGGGTACGATGGCTACACCTTC.

This clone was observed a single time. The V gene is TRBV6-5, the J gene TRBJ1-6; no definite D call. This CDR3 comprises 15 residues. CDR1 is MNHEY and CDR2 is SVGAGI in the germline V gene. V dropped 0 bases and J dropped 7 bases, with 10 bases sitting between them. CDR3 coding DNA: TGTGCCAGCAGTTACTCCCAGGCACGGAATTCACCCCTCCACTTT. Encoded protein: CASSYSQARNSPLHF.

The chain recombines TRBV12-5 with TRBJ2-5; 9 positions match TRBD1. V lost 4 bases to trimming and J lost 4 bases; unmatched junction nucleotides: 7. CDR3 size: 15 residues. CDR1 is LGHNT, CDR2 FRNRAP, per germline. CDR3 loop: CASGSTDRGGETQYF. DNA of the CDR3: TGTGCTAGTGGTTCGACGGACAGGGGCGGAGAGACCCAGTACTTC. Using reference TRBV12-5 and TRBJ2-5 for the parts outside the CDR3, the full variable domain is DARVTQTPRHKVTEMGQEVTMRCQPILGHNTVFWYRQTMMQGLELLAYFRNRAPLDDSGMPKDRFSAEMPDATLATLKIQPSEPRDSAVYFCASGSTDRGGETQYFGPGTRLLVL.